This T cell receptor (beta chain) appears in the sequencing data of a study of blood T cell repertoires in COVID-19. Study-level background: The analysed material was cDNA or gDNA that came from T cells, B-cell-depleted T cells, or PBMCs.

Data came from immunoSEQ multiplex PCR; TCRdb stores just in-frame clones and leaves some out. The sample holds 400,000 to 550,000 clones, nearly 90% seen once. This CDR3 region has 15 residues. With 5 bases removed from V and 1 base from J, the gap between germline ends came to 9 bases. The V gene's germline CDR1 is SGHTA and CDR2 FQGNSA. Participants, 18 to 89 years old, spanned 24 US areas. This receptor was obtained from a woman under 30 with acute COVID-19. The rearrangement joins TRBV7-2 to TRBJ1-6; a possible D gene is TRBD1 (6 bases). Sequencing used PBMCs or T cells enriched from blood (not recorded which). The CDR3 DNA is TGTGCCAGCAGCCCACAGGGTTCCTATAATTCACCCCTCCACTTT. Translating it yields CASSPQGSYNSPLHF.